This entry lists 30 T cell receptor beta chains sequenced from one sample in a study of siplizumab effects on memory and regulatory T cells. The data were produced by immunoSEQ multiplex PCR, yet TCRdb's version contains in-frame clones alone and is incomplete. The table lists some 97,000 clones, approximately 94% of them singletons. The specimen sequenced was Tregs sorted from blood. All receptors come from a human donor in good health.

The V gene is TRBV15, the J gene TRBJ2-1; D may be TRBD1 (5 bases). The V and J ends lost 0 bases and 9 bases respectively, with 15 bases between them. Germline V gene lookup returns CDR1 LNHNV and CDR2 YYDKDF (reference sequence). This CDR3 is built from 15 residues. Here the CDR3 DNA reads TGTGCCACCAGCAGAGACAGGACCCAGGGCGGTGAGCAGTTCTTC. Translated, it gives CATSRDRTQGGEQFF.

The CDR3 loop reads CASSLVGIYGYTF. The CDR3 nucleotides read TGTGCCAGCAGCTTAGTGGGGATCTATGGCTACACCTTC. The rearrangement joins TRBV7-9 to TRBJ1-2; D ambiguous. This CDR3 comprises 13 residues. The germline CDR1 and CDR2 sequences are SEHNR and FQNEAQ (reference sequence). With 1 base removed from V and 4 bases from J, the gap between germline ends came to 7 bases.

V is TRBV10-3 and J is TRBJ1-6, with D perhaps matching TRBD1 (6 bases). CDR1 is ENHRY and CDR2 is SYGVKD in the germline V gene. V shed 8 bases and J shed 11 bases, with 13 bases lying between them. CDR3 length equals 12 residues. The CDR3 protein is CAIGMGAPPLHF. The CDR3 DNA reads as TGTGCCATCGGTATGGGGGCTCCACCCCTCCACTTT.

There are a few counts of this clone. The rearrangement uses TRBV19 and TRBJ1-1; 9 bases are a match to TRBD1. With 9 bases clipped from V and 7 bases from J, the junction kept 3 bases outside the gene matches. The CDR3 covers 11 residues. The germline CDR1 and CDR2 sequences are LNHDA and SQIVND (reference sequence). CDR3 nucleotides: TGTGCCAGCCGACAGGGGGTTGAAGCTTTCTTT. This encodes CASRQGVEAFF.

The CDR3 nucleotides read TGTGCCAGCAGCCAAGACAGGTCTCCTACGAAACAGTACTTC. Translated, it gives CASSQDRSPTKQYF. The chain is built from TRBV7-2 and TRBJ2-7, with D maybe TRBD1 (6 bases). Between the trimmed V and J ends, which lost 5 bases and 10 bases, there was a span of 21 bases. This CDR3 region has 14 residues. Germline V gene sequence: CDR1 SGHTA, CDR2 FQGNSA. The full variable domain, with the rest looked up from reference TRBV7-2 and TRBJ2-7, is GAGVSQSPSNKVTEKGKDVELRCDPISGHTALYWYRQSLGQGLEFLIYFQGNSAPDKSGLPSDRFSAERTGGSVSTLTIQRTQQEDSAVYLCASSQDRSPTKQYFGPGTRLTVT.

V usage is TRBV25-1 and J usage is TRBJ2-7; 9 positions agree with TRBD1. V lost 6 bases and J lost 5; bases outside the gene matches: 11. The CDR3 runs 15 residues. Germline loops: CDR1 MGHDK, CDR2 SYGVNS. Written as DNA, the CDR3 is TGTGCCAGCAGCCTGAGGGGACAGGGAGGCGACGAGCAGTACTTC. It codes for CASSLRGQGGDEQYF.

A remark on this clone: This sample includes further DNA sequences coding for the same CDR3. This chain uses TRBV28 with TRBJ1-1, with D hard to call. This CDR3 comprises 11 residues. V was pared by 2 bases and J by 7 bases, with 5 bases between. The germline V gene has CDR1 MDHEN and CDR2 SYDVKM. The CDR3 here is CASSLGREAFF. CDR3 DNA sequence: TGTGCCAGCAGTTTAGGGCGTGAAGCTTTCTTT.

The chain uses TRBV18 and TRBJ1-2; D may be TRBD1 (5 bases). This CDR3 has 14 amino acids. CDR1 and CDR2 from the germline V gene are KGHSH and LQKENI. V was pared by 2 bases and J by 10 bases, with 17 bases between. The CDR3 loop is CASSPGRGTSDYTF. The CDR3 DNA reads as TGTGCCAGCTCACCAGGCCGGGGGACGTCCGACTACACCTTC.

The V gene is TRBV27, the J gene TRBJ2-1, with D possibly matching TRBD2 (6 bases). This CDR3 is built from 15 residues. Germline CDR1 and CDR2: MNHEY and SMNVEV (reference sequence). V was cut by 6 bases and J by 3 bases, with 15 bases left in between. The CDR3 here is CASRSREVGYNEQFF. The CDR3 region has the DNA TGTGCCAGCAGGTCTAGGGAGGTAGGCTACAATGAGCAGTTCTTC.

The chain has TRBV7-9 and TRBJ1-4; unclear D gene. The germline gives CDR1 SEHNR, CDR2 FQNEAQ (reference sequence). Trimming pared 0 bases from V and 4 bases from J, leaving 9 bases between. CDR3 length equals 15 residues. The CDR3 nucleotides read TGTGCCAGCAGCTTAGCTCAGCTCCTTAATGAAAAACTGTTTTTT. This sequence encodes CASSLAQLLNEKLFF.

The genes are TRBV21-1 and TRBJ2-7. TRBV21-1 counts as a pseudogene. There are 14 residues in the CDR3. The CDR3 is CASSKEGNLYEQYF. The CDR3 coding sequence is TGTGCCAGCAGCAAAGAGGGCAATCTTTACGAGCAGTACTTC.

This chain joins TRBV27 and TRBJ1-1; possible D gene TRBD1, 6 bases. This CDR3 comprises 13 residues. V lost 6 bases to trimming and J lost 5 bases, with 13 bases between them. Germline CDR1 is MNHEY and CDR2 is SMNVEV (reference sequence). This CDR3 reads CASREQGRTEAFF. In nucleotides, the CDR3 is TGTGCCAGCAGGGAACAGGGAAGGACTGAAGCTTTCTTT.

J is TRBJ2-7 and V is TRBV7-2; D is unresolved. The germline V and J ends were trimmed by 5 bases and 3 bases, with 14 bases remaining between them. This CDR3 has 14 residues. Germline lookup yields CDR1 SGHTA and CDR2 FQGNSA. This chain's CDR3 is CASSLQIANYEQYF. DNA for the CDR3: TGTGCCAGCAGCCTGCAGATTGCGAACTACGAGCAGTACTTC.

This clone was counted once. The chain is built from TRBV13 and TRBJ2-7; 7 bases line up with TRBD2. CDR1 is PRHDT, CDR2 FYEKMQ, per germline (reference sequence). Trimming took 8 bases from V and 2 from J; bases not matched to a gene: 6. This CDR3 has 13 amino acids. The CDR3 reads CASWSGRAYEQYF. CDR3 nucleotides: TGTGCCAGCTGGTCAGGGAGGGCCTACGAGCAGTACTTC.

V and J are TRBV6-4 and TRBJ2-1; maybe TRBD1 (6 bases). The CDR3 is 14 residues long. V lost 10 bases and J lost 7, with 20 bases in between. The V gene's germline CDR1 is MRHNA and CDR2 SNTAGT. The CDR3 loop is CATKANRALNEQFF. The CDR3 bases are TGTGCCACCAAGGCGAACAGGGCGCTAAATGAGCAGTTCTTC.

V and J are TRBV7-3 and TRBJ2-5; TRBD2 is a possible D gene (6 bases). Germline CDR1 is SGHTA and CDR2 is FQGTGA. Trimming left V 5 bases short and J 3 bases short, with 13 bases between. This CDR3 has 14 residues. This CDR3 reads CASSLGGRKETQYF. The CDR3 DNA reads as TGTGCCAGCAGCCTCGGGGGACGTAAAGAGACCCAGTACTTC.

This clone has just one count. The V call is TRBV18, the J call TRBJ2-5; tentative D call: TRBD1 (5 bases). V lost 0 bases and J 4 bases, leaving 6 bases between the germline ends. Germline V gene sequence: CDR1 KGHSH, CDR2 LQKENI. This CDR3 region has 13 residues. CDR3 amino acids: CASSPPQGETQYF. The CDR3 nucleotides are TGTGCCAGCTCACCACCCCAGGGAGAGACCCAGTACTTC. Filled out from reference TRBV18 and TRBJ2-5, the complete variable domain reads NAGVMQNPRHLVRRRGQEARLRCSPMKGHSHVYWYRQLPEEGLKFMVYLQKENIIDESGMPKERFSAEFPKEGPSILRIQQVVRGDSAAYFCASSPPQGETQYFGPGTRLLVL.

The genes are TRBV5-8 and TRBJ2-7; no reliable D call. Germline CDR1 is SGHTS and CDR2 is YDEGEE. The V end was cut by 4 bases, the J end by 3 bases, with 11 bases between. The CDR3 sequence is 13 residues long. CDR3 sequence: CASSPYHYYEQYF. Written as DNA, the CDR3 is TGTGCCAGCAGCCCATACCACTACTACGAGCAGTACTTC.

V and J are TRBV5-1 and TRBJ2-7; 10 bases align to TRBD1. The CDR3 consists of 15 residues. The V gene's germline CDR1 is SGHRS and CDR2 YFSETQ. The V and J ends lost 2 bases and 2 bases, in that order; junction bases with no gene match: 4. CDR3 nucleotides: TGCGCCAGCAGCTTCCGACAGGGGGCCCCCTACGAGCAGTACTTC. Residues: CASSFRQGAPYEQYF.

In regard to this clone: Different DNA sequences within this sample yield the same CDR3. The chain recombines TRBV5-6 with TRBJ2-2, with 15 bases identical to TRBD2. This CDR3 comprises 18 residues. The trim removed 5 bases at V and 9 bases at J, leaving 14 bases unmatched. CDR1 is SGHDT and CDR2 is YYEEEE in the germline V gene. The CDR3: CASRTSIEGLAGGRELFF. The CDR3 DNA reads TGTGCCAGCAGAACATCTATTGAGGGACTAGCGGGAGGTCGGGAGCTGTTTTTT.

The V call is TRBV9, the J call TRBJ2-1, with D unresolved. V was pared by 3 bases and J by 0 bases, with 7 bases between. CDR1 is SGDLS, CDR2 YYNGEE, per germline. The CDR3 runs 14 residues. The CDR3 bases are TGTGCCAGCAGCGGCAAGGGCTCCTACAATGAGCAGTTCTTC. It translates to CASSGKGSYNEQFF.

The J gene is TRBJ2-2, the V gene TRBV5-1, with 11 bases fitting TRBD2. CDR1 and CDR2 from the germline V gene are SGHRS and YFSETQ. This CDR3 is 17 amino acids long. V dropped 3 bases and J dropped 0; count of bases not matched to a gene: 4. The DNA for the CDR3 is TGCGCCAGCAGCTCCCCGGGACTAGCGGCGAACACCGGGGAGCTGTTTTTT. This translates into CASSSPGLAANTGELFF.

This sequence joins TRBV2 and TRBJ1-3, with 7 bases fitting TRBD1. Trimming at V came to 5 bases and at J to 4 bases, leaving 5 bases not matched to a gene. Germline CDR1 is SNHLY and CDR2 is FYNNEI. CDR3 length: 14 amino acids. The CDR3 nucleotides are TGTGCCAGCAGTCGACAGGGAGCGGGAAACACCATATATTTT. Protein: CASSRQGAGNTIYF.

This chain uses TRBV6-5 with TRBJ1-5; no clear D gene. Germline V gene sequence: CDR1 MNHEY, CDR2 SVGAGI. The V and J ends lost 6 bases and 3 bases respectively, with 9 bases between them. CDR3 length: 13 residues. The CDR3 sequence: CASSPSANQPQHF. CDR3 in DNA: TGTGCCAGCAGCCCCTCAGCCAATCAGCCCCAGCATTTT.

This clone is a singleton in its sample. This rearrangement joins TRBV6-5 to TRBJ1-5, with D uncertain. Trimming shortened V by 0 bases and J by 7 bases, and 7 bases separated the two germline ends. The CDR3 extends over 13 amino acids. Germline-derived CDR1 and CDR2 are MNHEY and SVGAGI. The CDR3 sequence is CASSYSTGQPQHF. CDR3 coding DNA: TGTGCCAGCAGTTACTCGACCGGACAGCCCCAGCATTTT.

The rearrangement uses TRBV5-1 and TRBJ2-7, with D hard to call. Trimming cost V 5 bases and J 7 bases, with 16 bases left between them. Germline values: CDR1 SGHRS, CDR2 YFSETQ. This CDR3 has 13 residues. CDR3: CASSNIGIGEQYF. Written as DNA, the CDR3 is TGCGCCAGCAGTAATATAGGGATCGGTGAGCAGTACTTC. Looking up the rest from reference TRBV5-1 and TRBJ2-7 gives the full variable domain: KAGVTQTPRYLIKTRGQQVTLSCSPISGHRSVSWYQQTPGQGLQFLFEYFSETQRNKGNFPGRFSGRQFSNSRSEMNVSTLELGDSALYLCASSNIGIGEQYFGPGTRLTVT.

The V gene is TRBV10-2, the J gene TRBJ2-7, with TRBD2 matching over 9 bases. This CDR3 is built from 16 residues. From germline, CDR1 is WSHSY and CDR2 SAAADI. J gave up 6 bases and V 2 bases, and 11 bases lay outside the gene matches. CDR3 amino acids: CASSEDLAGRPVEQYF. CDR3 nucleotides: TGCGCCAGCAGTGAGGATCTAGCGGGAAGGCCCGTCGAGCAGTACTTC.

The chain links TRBV29-1 to TRBJ2-5; 13 bases are shared with TRBD2. The germline V gene has CDR1 SQVTM and CDR2 ANQGSEA. The CDR3 extends over 20 amino acids. Losses at the gene ends were 6 bases for V and 1 base for J; bases not matched to a gene: 20. Here the CDR3 DNA reads TGCAGCGTCCGGGACAGGGGTTCGGGACTAGCGGGGCCCCGCCAAGAGACCCAGTACTTC. Protein sequence: CSVRDRGSGLAGPRQETQYF.

V usage is TRBV5-1 and J usage is TRBJ2-3; 7 positions match TRBD1. This CDR3 contains 13 residues. Germline CDR1 reads SGHRS; CDR2 reads YFSETQ. Trimming took 7 bases from V and 0 from J; bases not matched to a gene: 2. The DNA of the CDR3 is TGCGCCAGCCTGGGACAGAGCACAGATACGCAGTATTTT. Translated, it gives CASLGQSTDTQYF.

This clone came up once. V usage is TRBV27 and J usage is TRBJ2-5; D unclear. The CDR3 has 13 residues. Trimming pared 8 bases from V and 5 bases from J, leaving 15 bases between. Per germline, CDR1 MNHEY and CDR2 SMNVEV (reference sequence). CDR3 amino acids: CASREYIGETQYF. The CDR3 nucleotides read TGTGCCAGCCGAGAGTATATCGGGGAGACCCAGTACTTC.